These 20 T cell receptor beta chains were sequenced from one sample in a study of CD8 T cells in ankylosing spondylitis. TCRdb ran MiXCR on the 5' RACE reads and lists one entry per CDR3 protein. The sample has about 90,000 distinct CDR3 sequences, 27% seen once. The source material was blood, either unsorted or a sorted T cell fraction (not recorded which). These receptors all stem from a male donor with ankylosing spondylitis or in good health (not recorded which).

The chain couples TRBV7-9 to TRBJ2-3; D might be TRBD1 (5 bases). The germline V gene encodes CDR1 SEHNR and CDR2 FQNEAQ (reference sequence). The CDR3 totals 15 residues. V was pared by 3 bases and J by 4 bases, with 14 bases between. CDR3 amino acids: CASSFDSPAADTQYF. The CDR3 nucleotides read TGTGCCAGCAGCTTCGACAGCCCAGCAGCAGATACGCAGTATTTT. The full variable domain, in which reference TRBV7-9 and TRBJ2-3 provide the parts outside the CDR3, is DTGVSQNPRHKITKRGQNVTFRCDPISEHNRLYWYRQTLGQGPEFLTYFQNEAQLEKSRLLSDRFSAERPKGSFSTLEIQRTEQGDSAMYLCASSFDSPAADTQYFGPGTRLTVL.

The chain uses TRBV7-3 and TRBJ2-3, with D hard to call. Trimming took 5 bases from V and 0 from J, leaving 15 bases between them. The CDR3 covers 16 residues. CDR1 is SGHTA, CDR2 FQGTGA, per germline. CDR3 amino acids: CASSLRQTDSTDTQYF. CDR3 nucleotide sequence: TGTGCCAGCAGCCTACGCCAGACGGATAGCACAGATACGCAGTATTTT.

The sample holds a few counts of this clonotype. This sequence joins TRBV20-1 and TRBJ2-3; D possibly uses TRBD1 or TRBD2 (6 bases each). CDR3 length: 15 residues. V lost 5 bases and J lost 2, with 17 bases in between. Germline V gene sequence: CDR1 DFQATT, CDR2 SNEGSKA (reference sequence). CDR3 loop: CSADLGGPDTDTQYF. CDR3 sequence (DNA): TGCAGTGCTGACCTTGGGGGGCCAGACACAGATACGCAGTATTTT.

The V gene is TRBV29-1, the J gene TRBJ1-6; D is ambiguous. V lost 4 bases, J lost 9 bases, and 13 bases lay in between. Germline values: CDR1 SQVTM, CDR2 ANQGSEA. CDR3 length equals 13 residues. The CDR3 region has the DNA TGCAGCGTTGGGTCGAAGCCACCTTCACCCCTCCACTTT. As protein: CSVGSKPPSPLHF.

This clonotype was seen more than once but under ten times. The chain recombines TRBV12-3 or TRBV12-4 with TRBJ1-5; 8 bases fit TRBD1. Germline trimming cut 5 bases from V and 5 bases from J; bases unmatched to any gene: 8. The CDR3 is 15 residues long. The CDR3, as DNA: TGTGCCAGCAGTCTCAGACAGGGGTTCGATCAGCCCCAGCATTTT. Amino acids: CASSLRQGFDQPQHF.

This clonotype was recorded many times. The rearrangement links TRBV5-1 to TRBJ2-1, with no clear D. This CDR3 spans 15 amino acids. CDR1 is SGHRS, CDR2 YFSETQ, per germline. Between the trimmed V and J ends, which lost 4 bases and 7 bases, there was a span of 18 bases. The DNA for the CDR3 is TGCGCCAGCAGCGACCGACCGCGTCCGGATAATGAGCAGTTCTTC. Amino acid sequence: CASSDRPRPDNEQFF.

J is TRBJ1-1 and V is TRBV28; D unclear. The CDR3 has 11 amino acids. Trimming took off 5 bases at V and 6 bases at J, with 7 bases between the two ends. CDR1 and CDR2 (germline): MDHEN, SYDVKM. CDR3 protein: CASSPGPEAFF. CDR3 bases: TGTGCCAGCAGTCCAGGCCCTGAAGCTTTCTTT. The full variable domain, with the rest looked up from reference TRBV28 and TRBJ1-1, is DVKVTQSSRYLVKRTGEKVFLECVQDMDHENMFWYRQDPGLGLRLIYFSYDVKMKEKGDIPEGYSVSREKKERFSLILESASTNQTSMYLCASSPGPEAFFGQGTRLTVV.

This clonotype came up a few times. The V and J genes are TRBV7-2 and TRBJ1-2; D is perhaps TRBD1 (6 bases). The CDR3 runs 16 residues. Per germline, CDR1 SGHTA and CDR2 FQGNSA. V lost 1 base to trimming and J lost 4 bases, with 16 bases between them. The CDR3 coding sequence is TGTGCCAGCAGCTTAGTAGGGGGACCGGCAAGCTATGGCTACACCTTC. This sequence encodes CASSLVGGPASYGYTF.

The chain links TRBV5-1 to TRBJ2-3, with D unresolved. The germline V and J ends were trimmed by 2 bases and 4 bases, with 11 bases remaining between them. The CDR3 is 14 residues long. In germline, CDR1 is SGHRS, CDR2 YFSETQ. The CDR3 bases are TGCGCCAGCAGCTTATTCCCACCCCCAGATACGCAGTATTTT. Its protein product is CASSLFPPPDTQYF.

The V gene is TRBV7-9, the J gene TRBJ2-3; D not resolved. Germline CDR1 is SEHNR and CDR2 is FQNEAQ (reference sequence). V lost 5 bases to trimming and J lost 4 bases, with 13 bases between them. CDR3 length: 14 amino acids. CDR3 nucleotides: TGTGCCAGCAGCCACCGTGGCAGACCAGATACGCAGTATTTT. It specifies CASSHRGRPDTQYF.

This rearrangement joins TRBV20-1 to TRBJ2-5; TRBD1 aligns across 8 bases. The CDR3 contains 17 residues. In germline, CDR1 is DFQATT, CDR2 SNEGSKA (reference sequence). V dropped 3 bases and J dropped 9; count of bases not matched to a gene: 21. The CDR3 spells CSASLEARGQVPGAQYF. DNA of the CDR3: TGCAGTGCTAGCTTGGAGGCCCGGGGACAGGTGCCCGGGGCCCAGTACTTC.

This chain connects TRBV2 to TRBJ1-5; a weak D match, TRBD1 (6 bases). In germline, CDR1 is SNHLY, CDR2 FYNNEI. This CDR3 is 13 amino acids long. The V and J ends lost 8 bases and 3 bases respectively, with 11 bases between them. This CDR3 reads CASEGDNNQPQHF. The CDR3 nucleotides read TGTGCCAGCGAAGGGGACAACAATCAGCCCCAGCATTTT.

This clonotype was observed a few times. The gene calls are TRBV5-8 and TRBJ1-5; D is undetermined. The ends were cut back, 4 bases at V and 4 bases at J, with 6 bases in the middle. Germline V gene lookup returns CDR1 SGHTS and CDR2 YDEGEE. The CDR3 consists of 12 residues. DNA for the CDR3: TGTGCCAGCAGCCCACCTAATCAGCCCCAGCATTTT. Translated, it gives CASSPPNQPQHF.

The chain links TRBV20-1 to TRBJ1-1, with a possible D match to TRBD1 (5 bases). The germline V and J ends were trimmed by 5 bases and 11 bases, with 21 bases remaining between them. The V gene's germline CDR1 is DFQATT and CDR2 SNEGSKA (reference sequence). The CDR3 contains 13 residues. In nucleotides, the CDR3 is TGCAGTGCTCCCACCCGGGACGGAGGGGAGGCTTTCTTT. This translates into CSAPTRDGGEAFF.

The chain joins TRBV12-3 or TRBV12-4 to TRBJ1-3, with D maybe TRBD1 (6 bases). V was clipped by 7 bases and J by 1 base, with 11 bases between them. This CDR3 comprises 14 residues. CDR3 amino acids: CASMGARSGNTIYF. CDR3 coding DNA: TGTGCCAGCATGGGGGCTCGTTCTGGAAACACCATATATTTT.

This clonotype appeared a few times. V and J are TRBV5-1 and TRBJ2-3; D possibly corresponds to TRBD2 (6 bases). The CDR3 runs 15 residues. Germline V gene lookup returns CDR1 SGHRS and CDR2 YFSETQ. Deletions cut 4 bases from V and 6 bases from J, with 18 bases between. Here the CDR3 reads CASSQQRVLGDTQYF. CDR3 nucleotides: TGCGCCAGCAGCCAACAGCGGGTCCTGGGGGATACGCAGTATTTT.

V is TRBV20-1 and J is TRBJ2-5; 7 nucleotides align to TRBD2. The CDR3 is 13 residues long. CDR1 is DFQATT and CDR2 is SNEGSKA in the germline V gene (reference sequence). Trimming at V came to 3 bases and at J to 3 bases, leaving 4 bases not matched to a gene. Here the CDR3 reads CSASWLAEETQYF. As DNA, the CDR3 is TGCAGTGCTAGCTGGCTAGCGGAAGAGACCCAGTACTTC.

This clonotype was seen a handful of times. This chain links TRBV19 with TRBJ1-5; 7 positions match TRBD1. Germline CDR1 is LNHDA and CDR2 is SQIVND (reference sequence). V lost 5 bases to trimming and J lost 2 bases; unmatched junction nucleotides: 9. CDR3 length: 16 amino acids. CDR3 DNA: TGTGCCAGTAGTCAACAGGGGAGGGTGGGCAATCAGCCCCAGCATTTT. Translating it yields CASSQQGRVGNQPQHF.

The CDR3: CASSLLVAGETDTQYF. The CDR3 bases are TGCGCCAGCAGCTTGTTGGTAGCGGGAGAGACAGATACGCAGTATTTT. The chain uses TRBV5-1 and TRBJ2-3; TRBD2 matches 9 bases. After removal of 1 base from V and 3 bases from J, the junction contained 6 bases not matched to a gene. Germline loops: CDR1 SGHRS, CDR2 YFSETQ. The CDR3 has 16 amino acids.

This clonotype was observed at least ten times. This chain joins TRBV12-3 or TRBV12-4 and TRBJ2-1; no reliable D call. V dropped 9 bases and J dropped 6 bases, with 12 bases sitting between them. This CDR3 region has 12 residues. The CDR3 is CASSGVINEQFF. The CDR3 nucleotides read TGTGCCAGTTCAGGAGTGATCAATGAGCAGTTCTTC.